The 32 T cell receptor beta chains below all came from one sample that was sequenced in a study of cytomegalovirus exposure and HLA in healthy donors. The PCR had 60 Vbeta and 13 Jbeta primers. TCRdb's copy holds only in-frame clones and misses some; the assay was immunoSEQ multiplex PCR. The sample has 150,000 to 200,000 clones, approximately 80% seen once. Sequencing used PBMCs. The source is a woman in her 40s in good health and CMV-seronegative.

The chain uses TRBV25-1 and TRBJ2-7; D possibly corresponds to TRBD2 (6 bases). The V and J ends lost 8 bases and 2 bases respectively, with 19 bases between them. There are 15 residues in the CDR3. From germline, CDR1 is MGHDK and CDR2 SYGVNS. CDR3 in amino acids: CASRGGAEIPYEQYF. CDR3 DNA: TGTGCCAGCCGGGGAGGAGCAGAGATCCCCTACGAGCAGTACTTC.

This chain links TRBV7-6 with TRBJ1-4, with D perhaps TRBD1 (6 bases). The CDR3 is 17 amino acids. The V and J ends lost 5 bases and 0 bases respectively, with 16 bases between them. The V gene's germline CDR1 is SGHVS and CDR2 FNYEAQ. CDR3 bases: TGTGCCAGCAGCCCGACGACAGGTGTCACAACTAATGAAAAACTGTTTTTT. Residues: CASSPTTGVTTNEKLFF. The entire variable domain, with the rest obtained from reference TRBV7-6 and TRBJ1-4, is as follows: GAGVSQSPRYKVTKRGQDVALRCDPISGHVSLYWYRQALGQGPEFLTYFNYEAQQDKSGLPNDRFSAERPEGSISTLTIQRTEQRDSAMYRCASSPTTGVTTNEKLFFGSGTQLSVL.

The rearrangement joins TRBV28 to TRBJ1-5, with 9 positions matching TRBD1. From germline, CDR1 is MDHEN and CDR2 SYDVKM. V lost 8 bases, J lost 6 bases, and 17 bases stayed unmatched. The CDR3 spans 17 residues. The CDR3 reads CASSGNSGTGRSQPQHF. CDR3 bases: TGTGCCAGCTCCGGAAATTCCGGGACAGGGAGATCTCAGCCCCAGCATTTT.

This chain connects TRBV6-6 to TRBJ2-2; D ambiguous. The CDR3 loop spans 14 amino acids. The V end was cut by 3 bases, the J end by 4 bases, with 9 bases between. Germline lookup yields CDR1 MNHNY and CDR2 SVGAGI (reference sequence). The CDR3 reads CASSYSAGTGELFF. CDR3 sequence (DNA): TGTGCCAGCAGTTATTCCGCCGGCACCGGGGAGCTGTTTTTT.

The chain combines TRBV10-3 with TRBJ2-7; 9 bases agree with TRBD1. Germline loops: CDR1 ENHRY, CDR2 SYGVKD. This CDR3 has 14 amino acids. Unmatched junction bases numbered 7, after V lost 8 bases and J lost 2 bases. The CDR3 DNA is TGTGCCATCGGTCGGGGGACAGGGACCTACGAGCAGTACTTC. As protein: CAIGRGTGTYEQYF.

The chain is built from TRBV2 and TRBJ1-2; perhaps TRBD1 as D (5 bases). Trimming stripped 1 base from V and 7 bases from J, with 10 bases between. This CDR3 comprises 13 residues. CDR1 is SNHLY, CDR2 FYNNEI, per germline. The CDR3 coding sequence is TGTGCCAGCAGTGAAGGCAGGGATACTGGCTACACCTTC. Translating it yields CASSEGRDTGYTF. The full variable domain, rest sourced from reference TRBV2 and TRBJ1-2, is EPEVTQTPSHQVTQMGQEVILRCVPISNHLYFYWYRQILGQKVEFLVSFYNNEISEKSEIFDDQFSVERPDGSNFTLKIRSTKLEDSAMYFCASSEGRDTGYTFGSGTRLTVV.

The rearrangement joins TRBV7-9 to TRBJ2-7; 9 bases are a match to TRBD2. CDR1 and CDR2 (germline): SEHNR, FQNEAQ (reference sequence). V gave up 6 bases and J gave up 2 bases; unmatched junction bases: 14. CDR3 length: 17 residues. The CDR3 reads CASSQGRGRAGAYEQYF. CDR3 nucleotides: TGTGCCAGCAGTCAAGGGCGCGGGAGGGCGGGCGCCTACGAGCAGTACTTC.

This chain links TRBV4-2 with TRBJ2-7, with unresolved D. V gave up 3 bases and J gave up 4 bases, with 7 bases separating them. CDR1 and CDR2 (germline): LGHNA, YNFKEQ. This CDR3 comprises 12 residues. CDR3 DNA sequence: TGTGCCAGCAGCCATTTTTCGTACGAGCAGTACTTC. This codes for CASSHFSYEQYF.

The chain carries TRBV18 and TRBJ1-5; D uncertain. Germline V gene data show CDR1 as KGHSH and CDR2 as LQKENI. The CDR3 runs 16 residues. V was pared by 0 bases and J by 2 bases, with 11 bases between. CDR3 sequence: CASSPPSGSRNQPQHF. CDR3 DNA: TGTGCCAGCTCACCACCGTCGGGGTCACGCAATCAGCCCCAGCATTTT.

V is TRBV27 and J is TRBJ2-7, with TRBD1 matching 8 bases. Germline-derived CDR1 and CDR2 are MNHEY and SMNVEV (reference sequence). After removal of 5 bases from V and 5 bases from J, the junction contained 11 bases not matched to a gene. The CDR3 is 15 amino acids. The CDR3 DNA reads as TGTGCCAGCAGTCCCATTTACAGGGGGAACCACGAGCAGTACTTC. This translates into CASSPIYRGNHEQYF.

The chain uses TRBV4-3 and TRBJ2-7; 7 bases agree with TRBD1. V dropped 0 bases and J dropped 5; count of bases not matched to a gene: 7. The CDR3 is made up of 15 amino acids. Germline V gene lookup returns CDR1 LGHNA and CDR2 YSLEER. The CDR3 bases are TGCGCCAGCAGCCAAGATAAGGGGGCCATCCACGAGCAGTACTTC. This translates into CASSQDKGAIHEQYF.

The V and J genes are TRBV6-5 and TRBJ2-7; tentatively, D is TRBD2 (6 bases). This CDR3 is built from 14 residues. Trimming removed 1 base at V and 3 bases at J, with 10 bases between. In germline, CDR1 is MNHEY, CDR2 SVGAGI. The CDR3 reads CASSYFQGGYEQYF. DNA for the CDR3: TGTGCCAGCAGTTACTTCCAGGGAGGCTACGAGCAGTACTTC.

The chain has TRBV25-1 and TRBJ2-7; TRBD1 matches 7 bases. The CDR3 covers 12 residues. With 4 bases clipped from V and 6 bases from J, the junction kept 3 bases outside the gene matches. Germline CDR1 MGHDK, CDR2 SYGVNS. The CDR3 DNA reads as TGTGCCAGCAGTGGGGACAGTGGCGAGCAGTACTTC. It is translated as CASSGDSGEQYF.

J is TRBJ1-6 and V is TRBV7-8; 9 bases map to TRBD1. CDR3 length: 17 amino acids. After removal of 0 bases from V and 7 bases from J, the junction contained 7 bases not matched to a gene. Germline V CDR1 and CDR2: SGHVS, FQNEAQ. CDR3 coding DNA: TGTGCCAGCAGCTTAGCGGAACCGGGACAGGGAAATTCACCCCTCCACTTT. Protein: CASSLAEPGQGNSPLHF.

The CDR3 is CASSMGQGAENGYTF. Here the CDR3 DNA reads TGTGCCAGCAGCATGGGACAGGGGGCAGAAAATGGCTACACCTTC. V and J are TRBV7-9 and TRBJ1-2; TRBD1 aligns across 12 bases. The CDR3 covers 15 residues. Trimming removed 5 bases from V and 6 bases from J; junction bases left unmatched: 7. Germline CDR1 and CDR2: SEHNR and FQNEAQ (reference sequence).

This clone appeared once. This chain uses TRBV11-2 with TRBJ2-2; D unresolved. The V end was cut by 3 bases, the J end by 1 base, with 6 bases between. CDR1 is SGHAT and CDR2 is FQNNGV in the germline V gene. The CDR3 contains 14 residues. CDR3 coding DNA: TGTGCCAGCAGCTTTTTACAGAACACCGGGGAGCTGTTTTTT. This encodes CASSFLQNTGELFF.

This chain joins TRBV6-5 and TRBJ1-6, with D possibly TRBD1 on 6 matching bases. The germline gives CDR1 MNHEY, CDR2 SVGAGI. The CDR3 loop spans 13 amino acids. V shed 6 bases and J shed 8 bases, with 11 bases lying between them. CDR3 DNA sequence: TGTGCCAGCAGCACGGGGGGCCATTCACCCCTCCACTTT. Its protein product is CASSTGGHSPLHF.

The chain uses TRBV19 and TRBJ1-3, with TRBD1 matching 8 bases. The germline gives CDR1 LNHDA, CDR2 SQIVND (reference sequence). Trimming at V came to 6 bases and at J to 0 bases, leaving 4 bases not matched to a gene. The CDR3 runs to 15 residues. This chain's CDR3 is CASRITGGSGNTIYF. The DNA of the CDR3 is TGTGCCAGTAGGATAACAGGGGGCTCTGGAAACACCATATATTTT.

The rearrangement links TRBV6-6 to TRBJ2-2; no reliable D call. V gave up 2 bases and J gave up 9 bases, with 7 bases separating them. CDR1 MNHNY and CDR2 SVGAGI come from the germline V gene (reference sequence). This CDR3 has 12 amino acids. CDR3 residues: CASSYAGRELFF. As DNA, the CDR3 is TGTGCCAGCAGTTACGCAGGCCGGGAGCTGTTTTTT.

J is TRBJ2-7 and V is TRBV4-1; TRBD1 matches 7 bases. In germline, CDR1 is MGHRA, CDR2 YSYEKL. V lost 3 bases, J lost 5 bases, and 10 bases stayed unmatched. This CDR3 spans 15 amino acids. The chain's CDR3 is CASSQRDSLMNEQYF. The CDR3 DNA reads TGCGCCAGCAGCCAGAGGGACAGCCTAATGAACGAGCAGTACTTC.

This clone has a handful of counts. The V gene is TRBV9, the J gene TRBJ2-7; a weak D match, TRBD2 (5 bases). Germline V gene data show CDR1 as SGDLS and CDR2 as YYNGEE. V lost 1 base, J lost 0 bases, and 11 bases lay in between. This CDR3 is 15 amino acids long. This chain's CDR3 is CASSVLGTSSYEQYF. The CDR3, as DNA: TGTGCCAGCAGCGTACTCGGAACTAGCTCCTACGAGCAGTACTTC.

This clone was found a few times. This chain connects TRBV9 to TRBJ2-3, with TRBD2 matching over 7 bases. The germline V gene has CDR1 SGDLS and CDR2 YYNGEE. This CDR3 is 17 amino acids long. The V gene end was trimmed by 3 bases and the J gene end by 2 bases; junction bases not matched to a gene: 12. CDR3 in amino acids: CASSAWGRVLTTDTQYF. In DNA, the CDR3 is TGTGCCAGCAGCGCGTGGGGGAGGGTGCTCACCACAGATACGCAGTATTTT.

The table lists this clone with a few counts. This sequence joins TRBV4-2 and TRBJ1-1; TRBD1 aligns across 7 bases. The ends lost 1 base at V and 4 bases at J; junction bases unmatched: 3. The CDR3 has 14 residues. Germline V CDR1 and CDR2: LGHNA, YNFKEQ. This chain's CDR3 is CASSQGQGVTEAFF. The CDR3 DNA reads TGTGCCAGCAGCCAAGGACAGGGCGTCACTGAAGCTTTCTTT.

The rearrangement links TRBV4-1 to TRBJ2-3, with 13 bases matching TRBD2. Germline CDR1 reads MGHRA; CDR2 reads YSYEKL. After removal of 1 base from V and 3 bases from J, the junction contained 10 bases not matched to a gene. The CDR3 length is 19 residues. The DNA for the CDR3 is TGCGCCAGCAGCCAAGGCATTGGACTAGCGGGGGAGCCAACAGATACGCAGTATTTT. It is translated as CASSQGIGLAGEPTDTQYF.

The DNA of the CDR3 is TGTGCCAGCAGCCGAGTGTACAGGTCGGGAGAGACCCAGTACTTC. This codes for CASSRVYRSGETQYF. This rearrangement joins TRBV7-8 to TRBJ2-5; tentatively, D is TRBD1 (5 bases). Germline CDR1 is SGHVS and CDR2 is FQNEAQ. The germline V and J ends were trimmed by 5 bases and 4 bases, with 17 bases remaining between them. This CDR3 region has 15 residues. Together with reference TRBV7-8 and TRBJ2-5, the CDR3 gives the full variable domain: GAGVSQSPRYKVAKRGQDVALRCDPISGHVSLFWYQQALGQGPEFLTYFQNEAQLDKSGLPSDRFFAERPEGSVSTLKIQRTQQEDSAVYLCASSRVYRSGETQYFGPGTRLLVL.

The chain recombines TRBV6-1 with TRBJ1-4; D unresolved. The germline CDR1 and CDR2 sequences are MNHNS and SASEGT. Trimming pared 1 base from V and 8 bases from J, leaving 11 bases between. The CDR3 loop spans 14 amino acids. CDR3 residues: CASSEVGVQEKLFF. The CDR3 nucleotides read TGTGCCAGCAGTGAAGTCGGGGTCCAAGAAAAACTGTTTTTT.

The chain employs TRBV29-1 and TRBJ2-3, with 9 bases lining up with TRBD1. CDR3 length: 12 residues. After removal of 5 bases from V and 5 bases from J, the junction contained 2 bases not matched to a gene. In germline, CDR1 is SQVTM, CDR2 ANQGSEA. CDR3 nucleotide sequence: TGCAGCGTTAGGACAGGGGAAGATACGCAGTATTTT. Translation: CSVRTGEDTQYF.

The chain combines TRBV29-1 with TRBJ2-3; possibly TRBD2 for D (6 bases). This CDR3 has 12 amino acids. Germline V CDR1 and CDR2: SQVTM, ANQGSEA. Deletions cut 3 bases from V and 3 bases from J, with 7 bases between. DNA of the CDR3: TGCAGCGTTGAGGGGGGAACAGATACGCAGTATTTT. Its protein is CSVEGGTDTQYF.

This clone has only a few counts. J is TRBJ2-3 and V is TRBV2; possibly TRBD2 for D (6 bases). Trimming left V 3 bases short and J 0 bases short, with 10 bases between. Germline CDR1 SNHLY, CDR2 FYNNEI. The CDR3 loop spans 15 amino acids. The CDR3 nucleotides are TGTGCCAGCAGTGAGGAGGGATACAGCACAGATACGCAGTATTTT. As protein: CASSEEGYSTDTQYF. The full variable domain, rest sourced from reference TRBV2 and TRBJ2-3, is EPEVTQTPSHQVTQMGQEVILRCVPISNHLYFYWYRQILGQKVEFLVSFYNNEISEKSEIFDDQFSVERPDGSNFTLKIRSTKLEDSAMYFCASSEEGYSTDTQYFGPGTRLTVL.

This clone was counted a single time. The rearrangement joins TRBV2 to TRBJ2-1, with TRBD2 matching over 10 bases. This CDR3 is 20 amino acids long. Losses at the gene ends were 3 bases for V and 6 bases for J; bases not matched to a gene: 20. Looked up from germline, CDR1 is SNHLY and CDR2 is FYNNEI. This chain's CDR3 is CASSDWEASGSSAATNEQFF. DNA of the CDR3: TGTGCCAGCAGTGATTGGGAGGCTAGCGGGAGTTCCGCGGCCACCAATGAGCAGTTCTTC.

This clone occurred a few times. The V call is TRBV11-3, the J call TRBJ2-2; D is undetermined. Germline V gene data show CDR1 as SGHNT and CDR2 as YENEEA. This CDR3 comprises 16 residues. The germline V and J ends were trimmed by 2 bases and 2 bases, with 12 bases remaining between them. The CDR3 is CASSLRAGANTGELFF. The CDR3 DNA follows: TGTGCCAGCAGCTTACGTGCAGGTGCCAACACCGGGGAGCTGTTTTTT. Using reference TRBV11-3 and TRBJ2-2 for the parts outside the CDR3, the full variable domain is EAGVVQSPRYKIIEKKQPVAFWCNPISGHNTLYWYLQNLGQGPELLIRYENEEAVDDSQLPKDRFSAERLKGVDSTLKIQPAELGDSAVYLCASSLRAGANTGELFFGEGSRLTVL.

J is TRBJ2-7 and V is TRBV4-3, with 7 nucleotides matching TRBD1. The CDR3 runs 15 residues. V lost 0 bases and J lost 3; bases outside the gene matches: 5. Germline CDR1 is LGHNA and CDR2 is YSLEER. The CDR3 reads CASSQEWTGYYEQYF. CDR3 sequence (DNA): TGCGCCAGCAGCCAAGAATGGACAGGATACTACGAGCAGTACTTC.